This TCR beta chain came from a study of cytomegalovirus exposure and HLA in healthy donors. 13 Jbeta primers and 60 Vbeta primers were used for the PCR. The table came from immunoSEQ multiplex PCR; TCRdb's copy has only in-frame clones and leaves some out. The sample includes over 150,000 clones, around 80% of them seen just once. About this clone itself: Its antigen is not known.

Study observations and caveats: Confirmation was obtained in vitro that three CMV-associated chains are specific for CMV antigens. When analyzed later, the rates of TCR association showed variation by HLA locus, with DRB1 the most and HLA-C the fewest.

Trimming took 2 bases from V and 5 from J; bases not matched to a gene: 5. The CDR3 length is 15 residues. From germline, CDR1 is SEHNR and CDR2 FQNEAQ (reference sequence). The V and J genes are TRBV7-9 and TRBJ2-5, with TRBD2 identical over 10 bases. This receptor was taken from a man aged 30 to 45 in good health and CMV-seropositive. Sequenced material: PBMCs. CDR3 DNA sequence: TGTGCCAGCAGCTTAAGGCTAGCGGGAGACGAGACCCAGTACTTC. This encodes CASSLRLAGDETQYF.